This TCR beta chain was recovered during a study of blood T cell repertoires in COVID-19. Across the whole study: PBMCs, B-cell-depleted T cells, or T cells were the source of the cDNA or gDNA that made up the material.

The germline V gene encodes CDR1 LGHNA and CDR2 YNFKEQ. The CDR3 has 15 amino acids. The J segment lost 1 base and the V segment lost 4 bases, leaving 4 bases of the junction unmatched. Clones were sequenced by immunoSEQ multiplex PCR, and TCRdb holds only the in-frame ones, with some missing. The table shows approximately 160,000 clones, with about 74% occurring only once. V is TRBV4-2 and J is TRBJ1-1; TRBD1 matches 9 bases. Specimen: peripheral blood. The clonotype comes from a man aged 60-69 years with acute or convalescent COVID-19. The CDR3 protein is CASSPTGGENTEAFF. CDR3 nucleotides: TGTGCCAGCAGCCCGACAGGGGGGGAGAACACTGAAGCTTTCTTT.